The rows below give T cell receptor beta chains drawn from one sample of a study of CD8 T cells in Susac syndrome. TCRdb re-called the immunoSEQ multiplex PCR reads through MiXCR, storing one row per CDR3 protein. In the table there are about 120,000 distinct CDR3 sequences, 85% to 95% of which are singletons. Sequencing used CD8+ T cells from PBMCs. These receptor sequences come from a human donor in good health. Both conserved end residues are part of each CDR3. Fields, in order: J gene, CDR3 length, V gene, D gene, clone size, CDR3 protein, CDR3 DNA. D genes are given only for firm matches. Clone size is not always given. Where it is, it says once, few, many or a class for expanded clones.

J: TRBJ2-7; length: 13; V: TRBV4-3; D: .; size: few; CDR3: CASSQDSGYEQYF; DNA: TGTGCCAGCAGCCAAGATTCGGGCTACGAGCAGTACTTC
J: TRBJ2-1; length: 15; V: TRBV19; D: TRBD1; size: once; CDR3: CASREGASSYNEQFF; DNA: TGTGCCAGTAGAGAGGGGGCGTCCTCCTACAATGAGCAGTTCTTC
J: TRBJ2-3; length: 13; V: TRBV20-1; D: .; size: .; CDR3: CSAPVTAPDTQYF; DNA: TGCAGTGCTCCTGTAACGGCGCCAGATACGCAGTATTTT
J: TRBJ2-7; length: 13; V: TRBV20-1; D: .; size: .; CDR3: CSARVERIYEQYF; DNA: TGCAGTGCTAGAGTAGAGAGAATCTACGAGCAGTACTTC
J: TRBJ2-1; length: 15; V: TRBV29-1; D: TRBD2; size: .; CDR3: CSVEVAGVTYNEQFF; DNA: TGCAGCGTTGAAGTGGCGGGGGTCACCTACAATGAGCAGTTCTTC
J: TRBJ2-1; length: 16; V: TRBV4-1; D: .; size: .; CDR3: CASSPPGLASYNEQFF; DNA: TGCGCCAGCAGCCCCCCGGGACTCGCTTCCTACAATGAGCAGTTCTTC
J: TRBJ1-5; length: 15; V: TRBV6-5; D: .; size: .; CDR3: CASSSGLKKGKPQHF; DNA: TGTGCCAGCAGCTCCGGCCTCAAAAAGGGGAAGCCCCAGCATTTT
J: TRBJ2-1; length: 16; V: TRBV11-3; D: .; size: .; CDR3: CASSLAGHRSYNEQFF; DNA: TGTGCCAGCAGCTTAGCAGGACACAGATCCTACAATGAGCAGTTCTTC
J: TRBJ2-2; length: 15; V: TRBV2; D: .; size: .; CDR3: CASSEPGRGTGELFF; DNA: TGTGCCAGCAGTGAACCTGGCCGCGGCACCGGGGAGCTGTTTTTT
J: TRBJ2-5; length: 13; V: TRBV29-1; D: .; size: .; CDR3: CSDRGAGGETQYF; DNA: TGCAGCGATCGGGGGGCCGGGGGGGAGACCCAGTACTTC
J: TRBJ2-3; length: 14; V: TRBV2; D: TRBD1; size: .; CDR3: CASKLQGESDTQYF; DNA: TGTGCCAGCAAATTACAGGGGGAATCAGATACGCAGTATTTT
J: TRBJ1-1; length: 15; V: TRBV20-1; D: .; size: .; CDR3: CSARDRVGRNTEAFF; DNA: TGCAGTGCTAGAGATCGTGTGGGGAGGAACACTGAAGCTTTCTTT
J: TRBJ2-6; length: 15; V: TRBV20-1; D: .; size: .; CDR3: CSAAMRSSGANVLTF; DNA: TGCAGTGCCGCGATGAGAAGCTCTGGGGCCAACGTCCTGACTTTC
J: TRBJ1-1; length: 13; V: TRBV4-2; D: TRBD1; size: .; CDR3: CASSQGQAKGAFF; DNA: TGTGCCAGCAGCCAGGGACAGGCGAAGGGAGCTTTCTTT
J: TRBJ1-1; length: 12; V: TRBV19; D: .; size: .; CDR3: CASSIVGGTAFF; DNA: TGTGCCAGTAGTATCGTCGGGGGTACGGCTTTCTTT
J: TRBJ1-2; length: 14; V: TRBV9; D: TRBD1; size: .; CDR3: CASSAPGQGDGYTF; DNA: TGTGCCAGCAGCGCTCCGGGACAGGGGGATGGCTACACCTTC
J: TRBJ1-5; length: 15; V: TRBV28; D: .; size: .; CDR3: CASSAGQTSNQPQHF; DNA: TGTGCCAGCAGTGCCGGACAAACTAGCAATCAGCCCCAGCATTTT
J: TRBJ1-2; length: 16; V: TRBV12-3/TRBV12-4; D: TRBD1; size: .; CDR3: CASTGQGFPSGYGYTF; DNA: TGTGCCAGCACAGGACAGGGCTTCCCCTCGGGGTATGGCTACACCTTC
J: TRBJ2-5; length: 16; V: TRBV20-1; D: TRBD2; size: .; CDR3: CSARRRASGVRGTQYF; DNA: TGCAGTGCTAGACGGCGGGCTAGCGGGGTTCGGGGGACCCAGTACTTC
J: TRBJ2-1; length: 16; V: TRBV24-1; D: TRBD1; size: .; CDR3: CATSDRDSHSYNEQFF; DNA: TGTGCCACCAGTGATCGGGACAGCCACTCCTACAATGAGCAGTTCTTC
J: TRBJ2-7; length: 15; V: TRBV5-1; D: TRBD2; size: .; CDR3: CASSRRREGLHEQYF; DNA: TGCGCCAGCAGCCGGCGGAGGGAGGGCCTCCACGAGCAGTACTTC
J: TRBJ1-3; length: 14; V: TRBV20-1; D: .; size: .; CDR3: CSASPPNAGNTIYF; DNA: TGCAGTGCTAGCCCTCCAAACGCTGGAAACACCATATATTTT
J: TRBJ2-1; length: 17; V: TRBV25-1; D: TRBD2; size: once; CDR3: CASSEYYAASGYNEQFF; DNA: TGTGCCAGCAGTGAATATTATGCGGCTAGCGGCTACAATGAGCAGTTCTTC